This T cell receptor (beta chain) was sequenced in a study of CXCR3-negative and CXCR3-positive naive CD8 T cells. The authors made the TRB cDNA libraries by 5' RACE using UMI labels. TCRdb reprocessed the 5' RACE reads; each CDR3 protein has one entry and no DNA is given. In total, the table holds about 5,500 distinct CDR3 sequences. The authors gated naive CD8+ T cells as CD45RO-CCR7+CD27+CD95-. From germline, CDR1 is MNHEY and CDR2 SVGEGT. The CDR3 loop spans 13 amino acids. Points from the study as a whole: Researchers report that CXCR3-positive naive cells carry more hydrophobic TRB CDR3s than CXCR3-negative naive cells. Fresh PBMCs went into most assays, and CXCR3 expression partly declined after cryopreservation. Whereas memory cells differed, naive CXCR3-negative and CXCR3-positive cells shared similar TRBV-TRBJ usage.

In regard to this clonotype: Its antigen is not known.

This sequence originates from a human donor in good health. Some clones in this sample may be carry-over from other donors' samples. This chain connects TRBV6-2 or TRBV6-3 to TRBJ2-7; the TCRdb D gene call, TRBD1, has no DNA to confirm it. The sample was naive CXCR3+ CD8+ T cells from blood. As for subset: CD45RO-CCR7+CD27+CD95- naive CD8+ T cells expressing CXCR3 (TNR3+). CDR3 residues: CASLRDRAYEQYF.